Listed here are 21 T cell receptor beta chains from one sample, sequenced in a study of cytomegalovirus exposure and HLA in healthy donors. This PCR relied on a set of 60 Vbeta primers and 13 Jbeta primers. TCRdb's copy holds only in-frame clones and misses some; the assay was immunoSEQ multiplex PCR. This table has 150,000 to 200,000 clones, over 70% appearing once. Material for sequencing was PBMCs. The receptors derive from a man in his thirties or forties in good health and CMV-seronegative.

V usage is TRBV6-6 and J usage is TRBJ1-3; D not resolved. Trimming removed 2 bases at V and 5 bases at J, with 10 bases between. In germline, CDR1 is MNHNY, CDR2 SVGAGI (reference sequence). The CDR3 spans 14 residues. CDR3 sequence: CASSYEGLRNTIYF. The CDR3 nucleotides are TGTGCCAGCAGTTACGAAGGACTGAGAAACACCATATATTTT.

The table lists this clone with a count of one. The chain links TRBV30 to TRBJ1-3; no definite D call. V was shortened by 3 bases and J by 4 bases, with 16 bases between the two germline ends. The CDR3 loop spans 15 amino acids. The germline V gene has CDR1 GTSNPN and CDR2 SVGIG (reference sequence). CDR3 sequence (DNA): TGTGCCTGGAGCGAAAACATAGCTACAGGAAACACCATATATTTT. It specifies CAWSENIATGNTIYF. Filled out from reference TRBV30 and TRBJ1-3, the complete variable domain reads SQTIHQWPATLVQPVGSPLSLECTVEGTSNPNLYWYRQAAGRGLQLLFYSVGIGQISSEVPQNLSASRPQDRQFILSSKKLLLSDSGFYLCAWSENIATGNTIYFGEGSWLTVV.

The chain is built from TRBV28 and TRBJ1-3; 9 bases are a match to TRBD1. The CDR3 is 16 amino acids. The germline V gene encodes CDR1 MDHEN and CDR2 SYDVKM. The J segment lost 4 bases and the V segment lost 3 bases, leaving 7 bases of the junction unmatched. CDR3 region: CASSFLGTGPGNTIYF. CDR3 DNA sequence: TGTGCCAGCAGTTTCCTTGGGACAGGGCCAGGAAACACCATATATTTT.

The V gene is TRBV30, the J gene TRBJ2-2; TRBD2 matches 10 bases. J lost 5 bases, V lost 3 bases, and 3 bases had no gene match. Germline assignment: CDR1 GTSNPN and CDR2 SVGIG (reference sequence). This CDR3 has 14 residues. The chain's CDR3 is CAWRSSGGTGELFF. CDR3 nucleotide sequence: TGTGCCTGGAGATCTAGCGGGGGTACCGGGGAGCTGTTTTTT.

This sequence joins TRBV13 and TRBJ1-3; D may be TRBD1 (5 bases). V lost 0 bases and J 0 bases, leaving 9 bases between the germline ends. Germline V gives CDR1 PRHDT, CDR2 FYEKMQ (reference sequence). The CDR3 runs to 16 residues. This chain's CDR3 is CASSLGRGFSGNTIYF. CDR3 sequence (DNA): TGTGCCAGCAGCTTAGGAAGGGGTTTCTCTGGAAACACCATATATTTT. Full variable domain (remainder filled in from reference TRBV13 and TRBJ1-3): AAGVIQSPRHLIKEKRETATLKCYPIPRHDTVYWYQQGPGQDPQFLISFYEKMQSDKGSIPDRFSAQQFSDYHSELNMSSLELGDSALYFCASSLGRGFSGNTIYFGEGSWLTVV.

V gene TRBV28 combines with J gene TRBJ2-5, with D possibly TRBD2 on 6 matching bases. Germline CDR1 is MDHEN and CDR2 is SYDVKM. This CDR3 is 13 amino acids long. Trimming stripped 5 bases from V and 5 bases from J, with 12 bases between. This CDR3 is CASSELASETQYF. The CDR3 DNA sequence: TGTGCCAGCAGTGAACTAGCTTCCGAGACCCAGTACTTC.

This chain joins TRBV11-2 and TRBJ2-7; 9 nucleotides match TRBD2. V lost 4 bases, J lost 4 bases, and 11 bases stayed unmatched. CDR3 length equals 16 residues. Germline lookup yields CDR1 SGHAT and CDR2 FQNNGV. CDR3 sequence: CASSSYPTSGSYEQYF. The CDR3 DNA sequence: TGTGCCAGCAGCTCATACCCCACTAGCGGGTCATACGAGCAGTACTTC. Using reference TRBV11-2 and TRBJ2-7 for the parts outside the CDR3, the full variable domain is EAGVAQSPRYKIIEKRQSVAFWCNPISGHATLYWYQQILGQGPKLLIQFQNNGVVDDSQLPKDRFSAERLKGVDSTLKIQPAKLEDSAVYLCASSSYPTSGSYEQYFGPGTRLTVT.

CDR3 sequence: CASSWDSVEAFF. The CDR3 nucleotides are TGTGCCAGTAGTTGGGACAGCGTTGAAGCTTTCTTT. This chain uses TRBV19 with TRBJ1-1, with 7 bases aligning to TRBD1. Germline V gene lookup returns CDR1 LNHDA and CDR2 SQIVND (reference sequence). The length of the CDR3 is 12 residues. The V segment lost 5 bases and the J segment 7 bases; nucleotides outside the gene matches: 4.

This chain uses TRBV7-8 with TRBJ1-6, with TRBD1 matching over 9 bases. The CDR3 has 15 amino acids. With V trimmed by 5 bases and J by 10 bases, 9 bases remained unmatched. Germline lookup yields CDR1 SGHVS and CDR2 FQNEAQ. This chain's CDR3 is CASSLGTGKTSPLHF. CDR3 DNA sequence: TGTGCCAGCAGCCTAGGGACAGGGAAGACCTCACCCCTCCACTTT. The full variable domain, rest sourced from reference TRBV7-8 and TRBJ1-6, is GAGVSQSPRYKVAKRGQDVALRCDPISGHVSLFWYQQALGQGPEFLTYFQNEAQLDKSGLPSDRFFAERPEGSVSTLKIQRTQQEDSAVYLCASSLGTGKTSPLHFGNGTRLTVT.

The chain links TRBV10-2 to TRBJ2-1, with 8 nucleotides matching TRBD2. Trimming at V came to 3 bases and at J to 3 bases, leaving 7 bases not matched to a gene. The germline V gene encodes CDR1 WSHSY and CDR2 SAAADI. The CDR3 spans 16 residues. CDR3: CASSDLSGRIYNEQFF. The DNA of the CDR3 is TGCGCCAGCAGTGATTTGAGCGGGAGAATCTACAATGAGCAGTTCTTC.

The chain's CDR3 is CASLGTGMNTEAFF. In nucleotides, the CDR3 is TGTGCCAGCTTAGGGACAGGCATGAACACTGAAGCTTTCTTT. The chain employs TRBV18 and TRBJ1-1; 8 bases fit TRBD1. Germline V gene data show CDR1 as KGHSH and CDR2 as LQKENI. With 7 bases clipped from V and 0 bases from J, the junction kept 4 bases outside the gene matches. The CDR3 is made up of 14 amino acids.

The J gene is TRBJ1-2, the V gene TRBV4-1; 8 bases line up with TRBD1. This CDR3 contains 13 residues. The junction had 3 bases not matched to a gene; V was cut back by 6 bases and J by 3 bases. The germline gives CDR1 MGHRA, CDR2 YSYEKL. The CDR3 loop reads CASRQGDDYGYTF. CDR3 in DNA: TGCGCCAGCAGACAGGGGGACGACTATGGCTACACCTTC.

The chain combines TRBV6-5 with TRBJ1-3; 10 positions agree with TRBD1. Per the germline V gene, CDR1 is MNHEY and CDR2 is SVGAGI. CDR3 size: 14 residues. The junction had 10 bases not matched to a gene; V was cut back by 5 bases and J by 12 bases. Written as DNA, the CDR3 is TGTGCCAGCAGTCCCCGGGACAGGGGATGTAACATATATTTT. Translated, it gives CASSPRDRGCNIYF.

Note on this clone: Other DNA sequences in the sample encode the same CDR3. The chain links TRBV15 to TRBJ1-5; D is unresolved. V lost 1 base and J 5 bases, leaving 6 bases between the germline ends. The CDR3 covers 13 residues. CDR1 LNHNV and CDR2 YYDKDF come from the germline V gene (reference sequence). CDR3 region: CATSRGGDQPQHF. DNA of the CDR3: TGTGCCACCAGCAGAGGGGGAGATCAGCCCCAGCATTTT.

This clone has only a few counts. The rearrangement uses TRBV5-1 and TRBJ1-1, with unresolved D. Trimming shortened V by 4 bases and J by 5 bases, and 9 bases separated the two germline ends. CDR1 is SGHRS, CDR2 YFSETQ, per germline. The CDR3 extends over 12 amino acids. The CDR3 sequence: CASSLGRTEAFF. In nucleotides, the CDR3 is TGCGCCAGCAGCCTAGGGAGGACTGAAGCTTTCTTT.

The chain has TRBV5-6 and TRBJ1-2; 10 nucleotides line up with TRBD1. Germline V gene data show CDR1 as SGHDT and CDR2 as YYEEEE. There are 14 residues in the CDR3. J gave up 5 bases and V 4 bases, and 5 bases lay outside the gene matches. The CDR3 sequence: CASSPGTGVYGYTF. Written as DNA, the CDR3 is TGTGCCAGCAGCCCCGGGACAGGGGTATATGGCTACACCTTC.

The chain carries TRBV5-1 and TRBJ2-7, with 14 bases that match TRBD2. V lost 2 bases, J lost 4 bases, and 11 bases stayed unmatched. This CDR3 contains 18 residues. Germline CDR1 and CDR2: SGHRS and YFSETQ. The CDR3 DNA reads as TGCGCCAGCAGCTTTTTTGGGACTAGCGGGAGTAAGGGGTACGAGCAGTACTTC. Translating it yields CASSFFGTSGSKGYEQYF. The variable domain in full, completed from reference TRBV5-1 and TRBJ2-7, reads KAGVTQTPRYLIKTRGQQVTLSCSPISGHRSVSWYQQTPGQGLQFLFEYFSETQRNKGNFPGRFSGRQFSNSRSEMNVSTLELGDSALYLCASSFFGTSGSKGYEQYFGPGTRLTVT.

The chain has TRBV9 and TRBJ1-2; TRBD1 matches at 8 bases. This CDR3 is 16 amino acids long. Trimming cost V 4 bases and J 4 bases; bases outside gene matches: 12. Germline CDR1 is SGDLS and CDR2 is YYNGEE. For the CDR3, the DNA is TGTGCCAGCAGCCTTACCGCGGTTGGACAGGGCTATGGCTACACCTTC. It encodes CASSLTAVGQGYGYTF.

This chain joins TRBV6-5 and TRBJ2-2, with TRBD2 matching over 8 bases. Germline CDR1 reads MNHEY; CDR2 reads SVGAGI. This CDR3 contains 15 residues. The ends lost 6 bases at V and 5 bases at J; junction bases unmatched: 8. The CDR3 here is CASSRAGLGTGELFF. As DNA, the CDR3 is TGTGCCAGCAGCCGAGCGGGACTAGGAACCGGGGAGCTGTTTTTT.

The genes are TRBV6-6 and TRBJ2-7, with D maybe TRBD1 (6 bases). This CDR3 region has 12 residues. Germline V CDR1 and CDR2: MNHNY, SVGAGI (reference sequence). The ends were cut back, 6 bases at V and 3 bases at J, with 9 bases in the middle. The CDR3 sequence: CASRIQGYEQYF. In DNA, the CDR3 is TGTGCCAGCAGGATACAGGGCTACGAGCAGTACTTC.

The chain links TRBV28 to TRBJ1-2, with 9 nucleotides matching TRBD1. The CDR3 has 14 residues. The ends lost 2 bases at V and 8 bases at J; junction bases unmatched: 6. Looked up from germline, CDR1 is MDHEN and CDR2 is SYDVKM. CDR3 DNA sequence: TGTGCCAGCAGTTTAAGGACAGGGGTTGAGGGCTACACCTTC. Translating gives CASSLRTGVEGYTF.